The T cell receptor beta chain under discussion was sequenced for a study of Graves' ophthalmopathy and Graves' hyperthyroidism. As concerns this clonotype: A read error may be the cause here, since a much bigger clone is one base away.

Trimming took 7 bases from V and 7 from J, leaving 19 bases between them. The CDR3 sequence is 14 residues long. From RNA, the CDR3 regions of TCR beta chains were amplified and sequenced. The workflow started with a first-round RT-PCR run with HTBI primers and then moved on to a second-round multiplex PCR. TCRdb reprocessed the multiplex PCR reads with MiXCR, giving one entry per CDR3 protein. The top ten clones hold over 2.5% of a sample with 600,000 to 700,000 distinct CDR3 sequences, more than 40% of them seen once. The receptor comes from an adult man with Graves' ophthalmopathy. The J gene is TRBJ1-1, the V gene TRBV12-3 or TRBV12-4; unclear D gene. Source material: peripheral blood. In DNA, the CDR3 is TGTGCCAGCACCCTAAAGGGTGGCGGGATTGAAGCTTTCTTT. It codes for CASTLKGGGIEAFF.